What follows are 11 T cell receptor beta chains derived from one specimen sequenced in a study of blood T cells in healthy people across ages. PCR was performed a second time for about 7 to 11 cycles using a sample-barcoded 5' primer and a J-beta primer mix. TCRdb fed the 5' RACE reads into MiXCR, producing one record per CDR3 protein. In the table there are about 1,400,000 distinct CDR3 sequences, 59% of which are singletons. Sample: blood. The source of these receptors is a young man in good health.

In DNA form, the CDR3 reads TGTGCCACCAGCAGACCACCACAAGAGACCCGGTACTTC. Its protein product is CATSRPPQETRYF. J is TRBJ2-7 and V is TRBV15; D is unresolved. V lost 2 bases to trimming and J lost 12 bases, with 17 bases between them. This CDR3 has 13 amino acids. Looked up from germline, CDR1 is LNHNV and CDR2 is YYDKDF (reference sequence).

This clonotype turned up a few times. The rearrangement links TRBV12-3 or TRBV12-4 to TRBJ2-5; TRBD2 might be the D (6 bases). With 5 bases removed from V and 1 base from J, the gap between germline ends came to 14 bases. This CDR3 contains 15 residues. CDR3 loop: CASSLAGSLQETQYF. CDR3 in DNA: TGTGCCAGCAGTCTTGCGGGATCCCTCCAAGAGACCCAGTACTTC.

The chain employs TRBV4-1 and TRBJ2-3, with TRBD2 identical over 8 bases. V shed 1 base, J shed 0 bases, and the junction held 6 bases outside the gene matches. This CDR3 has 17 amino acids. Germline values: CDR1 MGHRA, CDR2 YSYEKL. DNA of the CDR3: TGCGCCAGCAGCCAAGTGGAACTAGCGGCTAGCACAGATACGCAGTATTTT. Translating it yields CASSQVELAASTDTQYF.

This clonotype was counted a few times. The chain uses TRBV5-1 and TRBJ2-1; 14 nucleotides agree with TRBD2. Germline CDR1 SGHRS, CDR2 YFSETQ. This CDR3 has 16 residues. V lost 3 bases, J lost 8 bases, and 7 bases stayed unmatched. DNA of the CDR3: TGCGCCAGCAGCTCGGGACTAGCGGGGGCGCGCGATGAGCAGTTCTTC. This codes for CASSSGLAGARDEQFF. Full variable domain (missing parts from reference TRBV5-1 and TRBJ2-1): KAGVTQTPRYLIKTRGQQVTLSCSPISGHRSVSWYQQTPGQGLQFLFEYFSETQRNKGNFPGRFSGRQFSNSRSEMNVSTLELGDSALYLCASSSGLAGARDEQFFGPGTRLTVL.

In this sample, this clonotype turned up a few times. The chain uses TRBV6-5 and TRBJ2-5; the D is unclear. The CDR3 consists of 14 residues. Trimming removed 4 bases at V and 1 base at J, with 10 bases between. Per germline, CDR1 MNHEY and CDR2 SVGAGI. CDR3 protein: CASSFGRFQETQYF. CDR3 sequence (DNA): TGTGCCAGCAGTTTTGGACGGTTCCAAGAGACCCAGTACTTC.

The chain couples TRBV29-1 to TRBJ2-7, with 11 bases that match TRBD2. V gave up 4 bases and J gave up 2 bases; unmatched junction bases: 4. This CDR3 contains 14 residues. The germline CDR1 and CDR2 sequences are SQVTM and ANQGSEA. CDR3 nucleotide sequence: TGCAGCGTTGCAGGGACTAGCGGCCCCTACGAGCAGTACTTC. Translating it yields CSVAGTSGPYEQYF.

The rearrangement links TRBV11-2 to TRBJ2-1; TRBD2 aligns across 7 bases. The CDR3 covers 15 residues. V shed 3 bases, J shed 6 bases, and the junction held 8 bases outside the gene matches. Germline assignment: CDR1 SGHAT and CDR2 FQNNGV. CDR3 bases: TGTGCCAGCAGCTTCGGCGGGGGTGCCCGCAATGAGCAGTTCTTC. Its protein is CASSFGGGARNEQFF.

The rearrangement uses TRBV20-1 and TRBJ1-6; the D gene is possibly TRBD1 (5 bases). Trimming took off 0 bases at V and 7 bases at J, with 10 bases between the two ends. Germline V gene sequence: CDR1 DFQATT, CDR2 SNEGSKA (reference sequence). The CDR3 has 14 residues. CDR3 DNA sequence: TGCAGTGCTAGAGAAGGGACGGTCAATTCACCCCTCCACTTT. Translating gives CSAREGTVNSPLHF.

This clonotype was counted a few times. The CDR3 coding sequence is TGCGCCAGCAGGATAGGACAAGAGACCCAGTACTTC. Amino acid sequence: CASRIGQETQYF. The chain joins TRBV5-1 to TRBJ2-5; D unclear. CDR3 length: 12 residues. The V end was cut by 5 bases, the J end by 2 bases, with 7 bases between. Germline values: CDR1 SGHRS, CDR2 YFSETQ. Full variable domain (outside the CDR3, taken from reference TRBV5-1 and TRBJ2-5): KAGVTQTPRYLIKTRGQQVTLSCSPISGHRSVSWYQQTPGQGLQFLFEYFSETQRNKGNFPGRFSGRQFSNSRSEMNVSTLELGDSALYLCASRIGQETQYFGPGTRLLVL.

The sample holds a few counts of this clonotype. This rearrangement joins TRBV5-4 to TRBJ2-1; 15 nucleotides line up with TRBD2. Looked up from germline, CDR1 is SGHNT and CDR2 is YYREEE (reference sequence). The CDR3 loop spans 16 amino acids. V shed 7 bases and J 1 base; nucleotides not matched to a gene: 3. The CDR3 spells CASSGLAGGSYNEQFF. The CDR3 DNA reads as TGTGCCAGCTCGGGACTAGCGGGGGGATCCTACAATGAGCAGTTCTTC. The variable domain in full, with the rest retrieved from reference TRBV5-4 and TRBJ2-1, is ETGVTQSPTHLIKTRGQQVTLRCSSQSGHNTVSWYQQALGQGPQFIFQYYREEENGRGNFPPRFSGLQFPNYSSELNVNALELDDSALYLCASSGLAGGSYNEQFFGPGTRLTVL.

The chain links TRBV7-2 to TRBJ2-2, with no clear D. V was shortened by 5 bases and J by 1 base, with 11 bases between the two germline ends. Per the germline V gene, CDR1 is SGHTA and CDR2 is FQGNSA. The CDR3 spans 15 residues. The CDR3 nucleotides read TGTGCCAGCAGCCGCATGACGGTGAACACCGGGGAGCTGTTTTTT. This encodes CASSRMTVNTGELFF.